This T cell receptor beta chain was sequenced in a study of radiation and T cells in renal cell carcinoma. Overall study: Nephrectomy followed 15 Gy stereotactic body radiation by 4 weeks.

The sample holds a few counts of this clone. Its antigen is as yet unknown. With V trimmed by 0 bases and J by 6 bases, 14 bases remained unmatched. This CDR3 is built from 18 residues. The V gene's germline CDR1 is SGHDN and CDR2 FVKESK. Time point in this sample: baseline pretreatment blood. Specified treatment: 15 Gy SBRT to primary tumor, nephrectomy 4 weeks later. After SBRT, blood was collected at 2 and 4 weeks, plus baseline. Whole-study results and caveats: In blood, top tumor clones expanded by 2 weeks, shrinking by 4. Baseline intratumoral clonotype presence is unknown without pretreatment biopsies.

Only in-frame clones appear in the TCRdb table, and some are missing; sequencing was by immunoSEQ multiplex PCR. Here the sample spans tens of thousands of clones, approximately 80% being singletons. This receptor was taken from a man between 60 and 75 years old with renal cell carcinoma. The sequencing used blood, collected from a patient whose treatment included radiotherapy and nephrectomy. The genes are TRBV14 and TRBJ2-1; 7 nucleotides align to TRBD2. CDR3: CASSQDIFGGRLGNEQFF. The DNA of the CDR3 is TGTGCCAGCAGCCAAGATATTTTCGGCGGGAGACTCGGCAATGAGCAGTTCTTC.